This TCR beta chain is from a study of identical twins. Study results and limitations: The presence of invariant MAIT and iNKT cells could partly confound analyses of zero-insertion sequences. The study found weaker excess twin sharing in beta out-of-frame sequences.

TCRdb analysed the 5' RACE reads with MiXCR anew, one entry per CDR3 protein. The sample holds roughly 770,000 distinct CDR3 sequences, 15% to 20% seen once. Trimming took 4 bases from V and 3 from J; bases not matched to a gene: 9. This CDR3 comprises 15 residues. The germline CDR1 and CDR2 sequences are SGHTA and FQGNSA. A note on this clonotype: The antigen is unknown.

This sample also belongs to another study, concerning T cells expressing NK-cell markers. That publication notes: Obtained from sorted CD3+CD56+NKG2C+, CD3+CD56+NKG2C- and CD3+CD56-NKG2C+ T cells were the TCR beta repertoires. In a few donors, dominant clonotypes made up about 25-60.1% of CD3+CD56-NKG2C+ cells.

The chain is built from TRBV7-2 and TRBJ2-7; 7 bases line up with TRBD1. Sequenced sample: PBMCs. The source is a woman aged 18-30 years in good health. CDR3 DNA sequence: TGTGCCAGCAGCTCAAAGGGGGCAGCCCTCTACGAGCAGTACTTC. Its translation is CASSSKGAALYEQYF.